The clone carrying this T cell receptor (beta chain) was seen many times. Antigen specificity is unknown. Trimming left V 8 bases short and J 2 bases short, with 14 bases between. The CDR3 is 13 amino acids. CDR1 is SGDLS and CDR2 is YYNGEE in the germline V gene. As part of library construction, unique molecular identifiers were attached to individual cDNA molecules. TCRdb reprocessed the 5' RACE reads via MiXCR and lists one record per CDR3 protein. The data show 50,000 to 60,000 distinct CDR3 sequences, 5.5% to 8.5% seen once. The record originates from a study of early T cells in non-severe SARS-CoV-2 infection. Study-level information: Sequenced material consisted of bulk RNA (from unsorted whole blood), and chains were unpaired. General study results and limits: Comparison of clonotypes with VDJdb favored anti-spike CD8 responses while missing private and CD4 specificities.

The clonotype originates from an adult who was a healthcare worker with PCR-confirmed SARS-CoV-2 infection or an uninfected control (not recorded which). The sample in question was whole blood, obtained at baseline. The rearrangement joins TRBV9 to TRBJ2-7, with D possibly matching TRBD2 (6 bases). The CDR3 DNA follows: TGTGCCAGTTCACGGGGGTCTCCCTACGAGCAGTACTTC. Protein: CASSRGSPYEQYF.